This TCR beta chain was obtained from a study of blood T cell repertoires in COVID-19. Study background: The samples span acute and convalescent COVID-19 from the United States, Italy and Spain. PBMCs, B-cell-depleted T cells, or T cells provided the cDNA or gDNA that made up the material.

The data were produced by immunoSEQ multiplex PCR, yet TCRdb's version contains in-frame clones alone and is incomplete. The data show fewer than 250,000 clones, with around four fifths seen just once and roughly 0.91% held by the top ten. Germline V CDR1 and CDR2: DFQATT, SNEGSKA (reference sequence). The CDR3 extends over 10 amino acids. Deletions cut 5 bases from V and 7 bases from J, with 9 bases between. Seattle researchers signed up patients amid active infection and tracked them longitudinally. The sequence was obtained from a man aged 55 to 69 with COVID-19, enrolled during active disease. Sequencing used peripheral blood. The gene calls are TRBV20-1 and TRBJ2-7; D is possibly TRBD2 (6 bases). The CDR3 DNA reads as TGCAGTGCTCTAGCGCGTGAGCAGTACTTC. This codes for CSALAREQYF.